Presented here are 8 T cell receptor beta chains from one specimen sequenced in a study of T cells in Graves' hyperthyroidism and ophthalmopathy. Amplification targeted TCR beta CDR3 regions from RNA transcripts. HTBI primers were the set used in a first-round RT-PCR of the TCR CDR3. TCRdb ran MiXCR on the multiplex PCR reads and lists one entry per CDR3 protein. The sample holds some 510,000 distinct CDR3 sequences, around 21% seen once. Sequencing input: blood. Source of these receptors: a man aged 18 to 29 with Graves' hyperthyroidism.

In its sample, this clonotype was seen many times. J is TRBJ1-2 and V is TRBV2; no reliable D call. V was pared by 4 bases and J by 0 bases, with 9 bases between. Per germline, CDR1 SNHLY and CDR2 FYNNEI. This CDR3 has 14 residues. DNA for the CDR3: TGTGCCAGCAGTGGACTTCACGCTAACTATGGCTACACCTTC. This sequence encodes CASSGLHANYGYTF.

The chain carries TRBV4-1 and TRBJ1-1; possible D gene TRBD1, 6 bases. This CDR3 has 17 residues. V gave up 1 base and J gave up 0 bases, with 15 bases separating them. CDR1 MGHRA and CDR2 YSYEKL come from the germline V gene. The CDR3 DNA reads as TGCGCCAGCAGCCAAGTATCATCGGGACACCTGAACACTGAAGCTTTCTTT. As protein: CASSQVSSGHLNTEAFF.

This clonotype was counted at least ten times. J is TRBJ2-7 and V is TRBV12-5; 11 nucleotides agree with TRBD1. V shed 6 bases and J 4 bases; nucleotides not matched to a gene: 5. Germline CDR1 is LGHNT and CDR2 is FRNRAP. CDR3 length equals 14 residues. The CDR3 here is CASGYGQGAYEQYF. In DNA, the CDR3 is TGTGCTAGTGGCTACGGACAGGGGGCATACGAGCAGTACTTC.

The rearrangement uses TRBV20-1 and TRBJ2-5, with TRBD2 matching 8 bases. The trim removed 3 bases at V and 4 bases at J, leaving 10 bases unmatched. Germline V gene sequence: CDR1 DFQATT, CDR2 SNEGSKA (reference sequence). The CDR3 is 15 amino acids. The CDR3 here is CSAREAGDVVETQYF. CDR3 nucleotides: TGCAGTGCTAGGGAAGCGGGAGATGTGGTAGAGACCCAGTACTTC.

The sample holds many counts of this clonotype. The chain couples TRBV27 to TRBJ1-2, with TRBD1 matching over 8 bases. Germline V gives CDR1 MNHEY, CDR2 SMNVEV (reference sequence). This CDR3 has 13 amino acids. The ends lost 6 bases at V and 5 bases at J; junction bases unmatched: 5. The CDR3 protein is CASRGQALYGYTF. CDR3 DNA sequence: TGTGCCAGCAGGGGACAGGCCCTTTATGGCTACACCTTC.

J is TRBJ2-7 and V is TRBV20-1; D gene ambiguous. Germline-derived CDR1 and CDR2 are DFQATT and SNEGSKA (reference sequence). The V and J ends lost 1 base and 2 bases respectively, with 15 bases between them. This CDR3 spans 15 amino acids. The CDR3 coding sequence is TGCAGTGCTAGAGTCAAGGGCAAGGGCACCTACGAGCAGTACTTC. This codes for CSARVKGKGTYEQYF.

The chain is built from TRBV2 and TRBJ2-1; D not certain. This CDR3 is 13 amino acids long. V dropped 7 bases and J dropped 5 bases, with 12 bases sitting between them. Germline V gene data show CDR1 as SNHLY and CDR2 as FYNNEI. The CDR3 nucleotides read TGTGCCAGCATGAGGAGTCAAGACAATGAGCAGTTCTTC. The encoded protein is CASMRSQDNEQFF.

Many counts were recorded for this clonotype. V usage is TRBV9 and J usage is TRBJ2-5, with D possibly matching TRBD2 (8 bases). Looked up from germline, CDR1 is SGDLS and CDR2 is YYNGEE. This CDR3 has 15 amino acids. The V end lost 0 bases, the J end lost 3 bases, and 12 bases lay between the germline ends. The CDR3 region is CASSVGGGTEETQYF. In DNA form, the CDR3 reads TGTGCCAGCAGCGTAGGCGGGGGGACAGAAGAGACCCAGTACTTC. Looking up the rest from reference TRBV9 and TRBJ2-5 gives the full variable domain: DSGVTQTPKHLITATGQRVTLRCSPRSGDLSVYWYQQSLDQGLQFLIQYYNGEERAKGNILERFSAQQFPDLHSELNLSSLELGDSALYFCASSVGGGTEETQYFGPGTRLLVL.